This T cell receptor (beta chain) was obtained from a study of cytomegalovirus exposure and HLA in healthy donors. Findings and limits, study-wide: Rarity held for most TCR sequences, but there were some public TCRs that occurred in many donors. There were several of the most significant clusters that appeared linked to common viral pathogens in a later analysis.

Germline CDR1 is LNHDA and CDR2 is SQIVND (reference sequence). Trimming at V came to 4 bases and at J to 0 bases, leaving 3 bases not matched to a gene. The CDR3 extends over 15 amino acids. It was with 60 Vbeta and 13 Jbeta primers that the PCR ran. The method was immunoSEQ multiplex PCR; TCRdb's version includes in-frame clones alone and lacks a portion of them. Of 170,000 or so clones in the sample, 80% were seen once. As regards this clone: Its cognate antigen is unknown.

The clonotype comes from a boy aged 5-17 years in good health and CMV-seronegative. The sequencing input was PBMCs. The V call is TRBV19, the J call TRBJ2-3, with 8 nucleotides matching TRBD1. In DNA, the CDR3 is TGTGCCAGTAGTACCCGACAGGGGAGCACAGATACGCAGTATTTT. Translated: CASSTRQGSTDTQYF.